This is a list of T cell receptor beta chains from one sample in a study of identical twins. One entry per CDR3 protein, called by TCRdb with MiXCR from the 5' RACE reads. The data hold approximately 600,000 distinct CDR3 sequences, with 9.6% observed a single time. The data were also submitted as part of a second study, on yellow fever vaccine responses in identical twins.

Sequencing was performed on PBMCs. The receptors come from a woman aged 18-29 years in good health. Each CDR3 is given without its conserved first and last residue. The D gene is left open where the match is weak.

j_call,v_call,d_call,cdr3_aa
TRBJ2-5,TRBV12-3/TRBV12-4,.,ASSPPSGTQY
TRBJ2-7,TRBV7-9,TRBD2,ASSVRLAGVYEQY
TRBJ2-7,TRBV12-3/TRBV12-4,TRBD2,ASSFASGSQYEQY
TRBJ2-1,TRBV7-2,TRBD2,ASSLGGSGSYDNEQF
TRBJ2-2,TRBV12-3/TRBV12-4,.,ASSFGGGADGELF
TRBJ2-1,TRBV29-1,TRBD2,SYNSGSSYEQF
TRBJ1-6,TRBV5-1,.,ASSWGAGENSPLH
TRBJ2-1,TRBV29-1,TRBD2,SVEIAGLEGAYNEQF
TRBJ2-7,TRBV14,.,VSSQEWFYEQY
TRBJ2-5,TRBV15,.,ATSRSRALEETQY
TRBJ2-2,TRBV20-1,.,SASPRGAGELF
TRBJ2-7,TRBV11-2,TRBD2,ASSLEISTSGRGYEQY
TRBJ2-7,TRBV20-1,.,SARSRDLSYEQY
TRBJ2-7,TRBV20-1,TRBD2,SASRGGNEQY
TRBJ2-1,TRBV20-1,TRBD2,SASSGGLGNEQF
TRBJ2-1,TRBV29-1,.,SVEGTPEYNEQF
TRBJ2-3,TRBV7-9,.,ASTHTWGTSTDTQY